The 7 T cell receptor beta chains below come from one sample, sequenced in a study of shared clonotypes between healthy human individuals. The assay was immunoSEQ multiplex PCR, and TCRdb's table has in-frame clones only and misses some. The repertoire holds around 1.4 million clones, with 98% as singletons. Sequences were obtained from naive CD4+ T cells sorted from blood. Subset meaning: CD45RA+ positively selected. Every receptor here comes from a man aged 25-45 years in good health.

CDR3 nucleotides: TGTGCCAGCTCACCCCGGGGTACGGGTTACAATGAGCAGTTCTTC. Its protein is CASSPRGTGYNEQFF. The J gene is TRBJ2-1, the V gene TRBV18; possibly TRBD2 for D (5 bases). This CDR3 region has 15 residues. Germline-derived CDR1 and CDR2 are KGHSH and LQKENI. V was trimmed by 3 bases and J by 4 bases, leaving 13 bases between them. Full variable domain (missing parts from reference TRBV18 and TRBJ2-1): NAGVMQNPRHLVRRRGQEARLRCSPMKGHSHVYWYRQLPEEGLKFMVYLQKENIIDESGMPKERFSAEFPKEGPSILRIQQVVRGDSAAYFCASSPRGTGYNEQFFGPGTRLTVL.

With respect to this clone: The same CDR3 is also encoded by other DNA sequences in this sample. J is TRBJ2-5 and V is TRBV19, with D unresolved. V lost 4 bases and J 6 bases, leaving 6 bases between the germline ends. Germline loops: CDR1 LNHDA, CDR2 SQIVND (reference sequence). The CDR3 consists of 11 residues. CDR3 residues: CASSTGQTQYF. In nucleotides, the CDR3 is TGTGCCAGTAGTACGGGCCAGACCCAGTACTTC.

This chain joins TRBV2 and TRBJ1-4, with D maybe TRBD1 (6 bases). The CDR3 has 16 amino acids. The germline gives CDR1 SNHLY, CDR2 FYNNEI. Trimming removed 2 bases from V and 4 bases from J, with 14 bases in between. CDR3 nucleotide sequence: TGTGCCAGCAGTGAATTGTTCGGGACACGTAATGAAAAACTGTTTTTT. Amino acid sequence: CASSELFGTRNEKLFF.

The chain uses TRBV27 and TRBJ2-5; D is possibly TRBD1 (6 bases). Trimming took 4 bases from V and 7 from J, leaving 13 bases between them. Germline lookup yields CDR1 MNHEY and CDR2 SMNVEV (reference sequence). This CDR3 contains 13 residues. The CDR3 nucleotides read TGTGCCAGCAGTTATCAGGGGTGGGGGACCCAGTACTTC. Amino acid sequence: CASSYQGWGTQYF.

This chain joins TRBV9 and TRBJ2-1; the D is unclear. Germline V gene data show CDR1 as SGDLS and CDR2 as YYNGEE. Trimming left V 3 bases short and J 5 bases short, with 12 bases between. This CDR3 contains 14 residues. CDR3 in DNA: TGTGCCAGCAGCGAATCGGGCGCCCACAATGAGCAGTTCTTC. Translating it yields CASSESGAHNEQFF.

The chain couples TRBV7-2 to TRBJ2-5; no reliable D call. The V and J ends lost 1 base and 7 bases respectively, with 13 bases between them. CDR1 and CDR2 from the germline V gene are SGHTA and FQGNSA. The CDR3 consists of 14 residues. The CDR3 spells CASSLVVASGTQYF. The DNA of the CDR3 is TGTGCCAGCAGCTTAGTTGTGGCTTCAGGGACCCAGTACTTC. Variable domain in full (rest from reference TRBV7-2 and TRBJ2-5): GAGVSQSPSNKVTEKGKDVELRCDPISGHTALYWYRQSLGQGLEFLIYFQGNSAPDKSGLPSDRFSAERTGGSVSTLTIQRTQQEDSAVYLCASSLVVASGTQYFGPGTRLLVL.

This chain links TRBV19 with TRBJ2-2, with 13 bases that match TRBD2. CDR1 and CDR2 (germline): LNHDA, SQIVND (reference sequence). The CDR3 contains 19 residues. J was trimmed by 7 bases and V by 6 bases; bases with no gene match: 17. The CDR3 here is CASRVHDGLAGEIIGELFF. The CDR3 DNA sequence: TGTGCCAGTAGGGTTCATGATGGACTAGCGGGAGAAATCATCGGGGAGCTGTTTTTT.